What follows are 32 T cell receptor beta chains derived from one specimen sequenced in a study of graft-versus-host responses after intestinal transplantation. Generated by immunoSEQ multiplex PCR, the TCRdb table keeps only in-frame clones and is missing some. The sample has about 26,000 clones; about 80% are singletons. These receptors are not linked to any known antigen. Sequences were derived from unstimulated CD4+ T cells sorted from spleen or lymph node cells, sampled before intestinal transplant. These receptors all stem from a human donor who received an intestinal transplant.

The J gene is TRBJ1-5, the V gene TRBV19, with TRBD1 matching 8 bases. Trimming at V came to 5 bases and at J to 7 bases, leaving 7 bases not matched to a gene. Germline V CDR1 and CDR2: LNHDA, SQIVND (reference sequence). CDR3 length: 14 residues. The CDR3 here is CASSPQTGAQPQHF. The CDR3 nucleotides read TGTGCCAGTAGTCCCCAGACAGGGGCCCAGCCCCAGCATTTT.

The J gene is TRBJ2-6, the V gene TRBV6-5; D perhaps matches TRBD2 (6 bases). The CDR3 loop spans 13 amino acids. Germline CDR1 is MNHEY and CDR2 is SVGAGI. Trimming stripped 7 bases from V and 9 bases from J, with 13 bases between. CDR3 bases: TGTGCCAGCACTGAGGAGGGTGTCAACGTCCTGACTTTC. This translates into CASTEEGVNVLTF.

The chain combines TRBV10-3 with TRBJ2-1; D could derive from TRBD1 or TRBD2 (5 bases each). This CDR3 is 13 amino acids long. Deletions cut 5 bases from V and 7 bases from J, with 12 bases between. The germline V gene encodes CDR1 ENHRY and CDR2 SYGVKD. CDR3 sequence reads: CAISMGEWNEQFF. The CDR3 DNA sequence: TGTGCCATCAGTATGGGGGAATGGAATGAGCAGTTCTTC.

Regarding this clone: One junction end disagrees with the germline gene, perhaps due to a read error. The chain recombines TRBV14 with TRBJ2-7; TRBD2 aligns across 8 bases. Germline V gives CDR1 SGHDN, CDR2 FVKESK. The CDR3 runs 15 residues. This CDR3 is CVSSQRQRGTYEQYF. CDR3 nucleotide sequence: TGTGTCAGCAGCCAGCGCCAGCGGGGGACCTACGAGCAGTACTTC.

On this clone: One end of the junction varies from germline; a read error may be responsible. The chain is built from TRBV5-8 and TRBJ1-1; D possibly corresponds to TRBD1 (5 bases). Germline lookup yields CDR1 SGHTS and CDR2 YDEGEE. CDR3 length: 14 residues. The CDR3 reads CAGSIQDMNTEAFF. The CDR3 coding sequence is TGTGCCGGCAGCATACAGGACATGAACACTGAAGCTTTCTTT.

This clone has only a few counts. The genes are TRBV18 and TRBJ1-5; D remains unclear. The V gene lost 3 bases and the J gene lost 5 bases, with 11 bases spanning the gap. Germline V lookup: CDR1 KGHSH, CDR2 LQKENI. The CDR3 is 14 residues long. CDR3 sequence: CASSPGQAHQPQHF. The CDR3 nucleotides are TGTGCCAGCTCACCCGGGCAGGCCCATCAGCCCCAGCATTTT.

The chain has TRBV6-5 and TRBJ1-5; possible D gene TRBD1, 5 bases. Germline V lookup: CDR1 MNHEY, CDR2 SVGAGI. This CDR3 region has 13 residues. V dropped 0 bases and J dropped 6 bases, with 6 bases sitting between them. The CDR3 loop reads CASSYSGTQPQHF. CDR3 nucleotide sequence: TGTGCCAGCAGTTACTCTGGGACTCAGCCCCAGCATTTT.

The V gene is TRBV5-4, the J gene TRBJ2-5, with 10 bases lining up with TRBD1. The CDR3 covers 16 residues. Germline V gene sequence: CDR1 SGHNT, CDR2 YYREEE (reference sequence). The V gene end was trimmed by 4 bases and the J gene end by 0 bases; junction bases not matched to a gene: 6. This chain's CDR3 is CASSDRGLLYQETQYF. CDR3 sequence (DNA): TGTGCCAGCAGCGACAGGGGGCTCCTGTACCAAGAGACCCAGTACTTC.

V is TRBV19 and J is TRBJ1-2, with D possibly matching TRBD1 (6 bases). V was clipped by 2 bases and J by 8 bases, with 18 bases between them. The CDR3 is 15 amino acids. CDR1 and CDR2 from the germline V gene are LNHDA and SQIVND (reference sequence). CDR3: CASSINRAPGGGYTF. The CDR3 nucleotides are TGTGCCAGTAGTATAAACAGGGCGCCCGGAGGGGGCTACACCTTC.

The CDR3 loop reads CASSAGTGGAQAYEQYF. DNA for the CDR3: TGTGCCAGCAGTGCCGGGACAGGGGGCGCTCAAGCCTACGAGCAGTACTTC. The gene calls are TRBV6-1 and TRBJ2-7; 12 positions match TRBD1. Germline V gene sequence: CDR1 MNHNS, CDR2 SASEGT. The CDR3 loop spans 17 amino acids. Trimming removed 4 bases from V and 2 bases from J; junction bases left unmatched: 9.

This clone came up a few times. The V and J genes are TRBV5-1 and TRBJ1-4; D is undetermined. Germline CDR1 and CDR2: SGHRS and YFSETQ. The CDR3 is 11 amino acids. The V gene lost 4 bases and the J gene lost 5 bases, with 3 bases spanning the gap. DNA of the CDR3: TGCGCCAGCAGCCTGAATGAAAAACTGTTTTTT. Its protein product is CASSLNEKLFF.

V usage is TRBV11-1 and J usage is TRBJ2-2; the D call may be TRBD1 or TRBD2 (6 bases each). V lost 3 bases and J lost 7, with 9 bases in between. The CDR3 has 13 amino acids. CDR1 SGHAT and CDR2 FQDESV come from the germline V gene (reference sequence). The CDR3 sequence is CASSLKGGGELFF. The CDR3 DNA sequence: TGTGCCAGCAGCTTGAAGGGGGGCGGGGAGCTGTTTTTT.

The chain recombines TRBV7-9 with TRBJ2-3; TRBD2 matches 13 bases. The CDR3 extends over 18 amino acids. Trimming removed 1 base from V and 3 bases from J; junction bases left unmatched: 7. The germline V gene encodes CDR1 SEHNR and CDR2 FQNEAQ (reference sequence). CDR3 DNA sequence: TGTGCCAGCAGCTTAGAACTAGCGGGGGGGCTCCAAACAGATACGCAGTATTTT. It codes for CASSLELAGGLQTDTQYF.

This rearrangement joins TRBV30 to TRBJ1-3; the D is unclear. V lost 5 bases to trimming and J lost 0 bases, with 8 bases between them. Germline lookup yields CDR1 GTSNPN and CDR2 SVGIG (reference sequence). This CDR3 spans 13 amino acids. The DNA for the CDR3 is TGTGCCTGGGCCATAAACTCTGGAAACACCATATATTTT. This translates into CAWAINSGNTIYF.

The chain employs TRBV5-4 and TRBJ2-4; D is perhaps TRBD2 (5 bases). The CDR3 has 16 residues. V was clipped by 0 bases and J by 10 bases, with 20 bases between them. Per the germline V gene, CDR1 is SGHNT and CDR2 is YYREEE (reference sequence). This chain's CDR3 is CASSLAGMRGNHIQYF. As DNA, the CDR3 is TGTGCCAGCAGCTTGGCGGGAATGAGAGGGAACCATATTCAGTACTTC.

CDR3 in amino acids: CASSSNLQDTQYF. For the CDR3, the DNA is TGTGCCAGCAGCTCCAATCTACAAGATACGCAGTATTTT. V and J are TRBV5-6 and TRBJ2-3; D remains ambiguous. Germline V lookup: CDR1 SGHDT, CDR2 YYEEEE. V was trimmed by 3 bases and J by 5 bases, leaving 10 bases between them. This CDR3 region has 13 residues.

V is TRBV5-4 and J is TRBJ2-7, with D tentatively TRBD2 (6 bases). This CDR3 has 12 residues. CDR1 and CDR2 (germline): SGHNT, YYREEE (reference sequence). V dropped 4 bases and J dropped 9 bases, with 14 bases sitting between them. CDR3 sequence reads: CASSAGPTGQYF. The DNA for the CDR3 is TGTGCCAGCAGCGCGGGACCCACCGGGCAGTACTTC.

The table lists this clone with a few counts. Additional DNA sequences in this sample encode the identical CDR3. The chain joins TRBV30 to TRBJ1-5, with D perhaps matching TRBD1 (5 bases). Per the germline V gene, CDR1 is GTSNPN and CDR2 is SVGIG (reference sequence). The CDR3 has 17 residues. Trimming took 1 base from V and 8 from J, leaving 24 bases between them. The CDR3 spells CAWSAEGRGAGLKPQHF. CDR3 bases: TGTGCCTGGAGTGCGGAGGGAAGGGGCGCCGGGTTGAAGCCCCAGCATTTT.

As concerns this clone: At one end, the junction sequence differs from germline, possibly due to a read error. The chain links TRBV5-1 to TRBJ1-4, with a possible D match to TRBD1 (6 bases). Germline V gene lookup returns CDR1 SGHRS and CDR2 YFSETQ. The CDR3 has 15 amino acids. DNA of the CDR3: TGCGCCAGCAGCTTGGCGTCAGGGGCGAATGGAAAACTGTTTTTT. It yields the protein CASSLASGANGKLFF.

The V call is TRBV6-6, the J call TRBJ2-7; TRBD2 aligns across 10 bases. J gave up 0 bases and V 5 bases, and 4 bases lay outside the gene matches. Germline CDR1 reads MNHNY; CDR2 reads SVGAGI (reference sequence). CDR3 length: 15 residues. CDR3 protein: CASSNQRGGSYEQYF. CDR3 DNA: TGTGCCAGCAGTAACCAGCGGGGGGGCTCCTACGAGCAGTACTTC.

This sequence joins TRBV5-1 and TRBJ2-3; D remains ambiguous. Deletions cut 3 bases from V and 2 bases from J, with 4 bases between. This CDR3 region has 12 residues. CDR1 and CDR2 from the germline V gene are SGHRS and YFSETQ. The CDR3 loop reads CASSSLTDTQYF. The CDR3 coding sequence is TGCGCCAGCAGCTCCCTCACAGATACGCAGTATTTT.

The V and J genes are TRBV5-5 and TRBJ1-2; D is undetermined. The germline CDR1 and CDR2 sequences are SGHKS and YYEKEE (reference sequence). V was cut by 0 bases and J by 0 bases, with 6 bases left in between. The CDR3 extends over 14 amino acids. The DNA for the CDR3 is TGTGCCAGCAGCTTGGGGCCAGCTAACTATGGCTACACCTTC. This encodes CASSLGPANYGYTF. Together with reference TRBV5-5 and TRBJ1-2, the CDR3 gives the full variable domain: DAGVTQSPTHLIKTRGQQVTLRCSPISGHKSVSWYQQVLGQGPQFIFQYYEKEERGRGNFPDRFSARQFPNYSSELNVNALLLGDSALYLCASSLGPANYGYTFGSGTRLTVV.

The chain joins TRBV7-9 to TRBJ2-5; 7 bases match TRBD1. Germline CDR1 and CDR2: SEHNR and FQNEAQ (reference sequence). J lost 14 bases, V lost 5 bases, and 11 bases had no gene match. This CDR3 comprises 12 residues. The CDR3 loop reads CASSPPGQEDYF. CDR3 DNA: TGTGCCAGCAGCCCACCTGGACAGGAGGACTACTTC. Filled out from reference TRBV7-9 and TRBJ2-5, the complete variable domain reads DTGVSQNPRHKITKRGQNVTFRCDPISEHNRLYWYRQTLGQGPEFLTYFQNEAQLEKSRLLSDRFSAERPKGSFSTLEIQRTEQGDSAMYLCASSPPGQEDYFGPGTRLLVL.

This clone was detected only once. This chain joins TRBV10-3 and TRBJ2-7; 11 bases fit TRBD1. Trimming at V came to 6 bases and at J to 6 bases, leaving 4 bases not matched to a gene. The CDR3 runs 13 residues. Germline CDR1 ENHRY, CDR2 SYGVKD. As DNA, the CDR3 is TGTGCCATCAGAGGACAGGGGGCAATCGAGCAGTACTTC. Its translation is CAIRGQGAIEQYF.

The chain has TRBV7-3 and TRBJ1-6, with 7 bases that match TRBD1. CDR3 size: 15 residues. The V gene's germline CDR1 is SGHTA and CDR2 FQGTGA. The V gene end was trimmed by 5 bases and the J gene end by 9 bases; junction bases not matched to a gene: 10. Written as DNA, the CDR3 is TGTGCCAGCAGCCCTGCCGGGACAGCTGGTTCACCCCTCCACTTT. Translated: CASSPAGTAGSPLHF. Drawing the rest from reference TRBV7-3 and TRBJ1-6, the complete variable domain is GAGVSQTPSNKVTEKGKYVELRCDPISGHTALYWYRQSLGQGPEFLIYFQGTGAADDSGLPNDRFFAVRPEGSVSTLKIQRTERGDSAVYLCASSPAGTAGSPLHFGNGTRLTVT.

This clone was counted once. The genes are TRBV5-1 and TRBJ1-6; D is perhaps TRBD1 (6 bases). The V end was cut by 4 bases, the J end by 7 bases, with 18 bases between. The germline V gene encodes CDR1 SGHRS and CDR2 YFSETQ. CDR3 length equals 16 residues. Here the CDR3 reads CASSAVGRGGNSPLHF. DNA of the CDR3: TGCGCCAGCAGCGCGGTCGGCAGGGGAGGAAATTCACCCCTCCACTTT.

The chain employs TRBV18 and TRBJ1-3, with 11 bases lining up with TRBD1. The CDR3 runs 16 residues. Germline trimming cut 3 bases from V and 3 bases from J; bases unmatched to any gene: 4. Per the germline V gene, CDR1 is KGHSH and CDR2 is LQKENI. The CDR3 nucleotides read TGTGCCAGCTCACCCGGACAGGGGGCTTATGGAAACACCATATATTTT. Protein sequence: CASSPGQGAYGNTIYF.

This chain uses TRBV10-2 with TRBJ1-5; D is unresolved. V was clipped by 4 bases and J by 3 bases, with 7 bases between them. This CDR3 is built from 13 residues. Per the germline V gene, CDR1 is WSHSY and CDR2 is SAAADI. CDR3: CASSVQVNQPQHF. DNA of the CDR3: TGCGCCAGCAGTGTTCAGGTCAATCAGCCCCAGCATTTT.

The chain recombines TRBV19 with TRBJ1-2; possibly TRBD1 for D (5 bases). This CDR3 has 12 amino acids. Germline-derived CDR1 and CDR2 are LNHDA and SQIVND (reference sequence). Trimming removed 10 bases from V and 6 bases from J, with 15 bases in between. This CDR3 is CATGTFGDGYTF. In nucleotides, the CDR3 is TGTGCCACCGGGACCTTCGGGGATGGCTACACCTTC.

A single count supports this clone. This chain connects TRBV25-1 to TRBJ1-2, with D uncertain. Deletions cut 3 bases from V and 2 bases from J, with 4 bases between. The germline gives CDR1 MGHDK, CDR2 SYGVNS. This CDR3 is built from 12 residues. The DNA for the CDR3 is TGTGCCAGCAGTGAGACAAACTATGGCTACACCTTC. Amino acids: CASSETNYGYTF.

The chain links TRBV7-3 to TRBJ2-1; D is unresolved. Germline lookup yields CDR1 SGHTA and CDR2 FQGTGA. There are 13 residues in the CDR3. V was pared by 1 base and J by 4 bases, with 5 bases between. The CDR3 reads CASSLSSYNEQFF. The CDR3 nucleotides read TGTGCCAGCAGCTTAAGCTCGTACAATGAGCAGTTCTTC.

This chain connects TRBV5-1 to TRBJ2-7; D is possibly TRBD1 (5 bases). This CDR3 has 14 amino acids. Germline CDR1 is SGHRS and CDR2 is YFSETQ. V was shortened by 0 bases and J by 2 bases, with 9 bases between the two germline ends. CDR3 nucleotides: TGCGCCAGCAGCTTGGGACAGCCCCCCTACGAGCAGTACTTC. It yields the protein CASSLGQPPYEQYF.